This TCR beta chain was captured in a study of early T cells in non-severe SARS-CoV-2 infection. Study at large: Sequenced bulk RNA came from whole blood that was unsorted, and chains were unpaired.

V dropped 2 bases and J dropped 5; count of bases not matched to a gene: 1. The CDR3 runs to 14 residues. The study's findings and limits: Using VDJdb, the matching emphasized anti-spike CD8 responses while missing private and CD4 specificities.

This clonotype was seen a few times. Its target is not known. Individual cDNA molecules received unique molecular identifiers. Each CDR3 protein is one row after TCRdb ran MiXCR on the 5' RACE reads. Counted here are some 52,000 distinct CDR3 sequences, 6.5% to 9% occurring once; the ten biggest clones make up about 9%. The sample taken for sequencing was whole blood. The TCR comes from an adult who was a healthcare worker with PCR-confirmed SARS-CoV-2 infection or an uninfected control (not recorded which). This chain connects TRBV12-3 or TRBV12-4 to TRBJ1-4; 8 bases are shared with TRBD1. For the CDR3, the DNA is TGTGCCAGCAGTTTAAGGACAGGGAATGAAAAACTGTTTTTT. Encoded protein: CASSLRTGNEKLFF.